Each of the 18 T cell receptor beta chains below was sequenced from the same sample in a study of cytomegalovirus exposure and HLA in healthy donors. Clones were sequenced by immunoSEQ multiplex PCR, and TCRdb holds only the in-frame ones, with some missing. The profile shows over 150,000 clones, approximately 96% of them singletons. The source material was PBMCs. The source of these receptors is a woman under 30 in good health and CMV-seronegative.

The J gene is TRBJ2-2, the V gene TRBV18, with a possible D match to TRBD2 (6 bases). Trimming took 3 bases from V and 3 from J, leaving 20 bases between them. Per the germline V gene, CDR1 is KGHSH and CDR2 is LQKENI. The CDR3 is made up of 18 amino acids. CDR3 in amino acids: CASSPSVQIGGDTGELFF. The CDR3 bases are TGTGCCAGCTCACCGTCCGTCCAGATAGGAGGGGACACCGGGGAGCTGTTTTTT.

The V and J genes are TRBV7-2 and TRBJ1-1; D remains ambiguous. Trimming shortened V by 0 bases and J by 2 bases, and 10 bases separated the two germline ends. The CDR3 contains 15 residues. The V gene's germline CDR1 is SGHTA and CDR2 FQGNSA. In DNA form, the CDR3 reads TGTGCCAGCAGCTTAGCACCTAATTCAAACACTGAAGCTTTCTTT. Translation gives CASSLAPNSNTEAFF.

This clone has only one observation. The chain recombines TRBV27 with TRBJ1-2, with D perhaps matching TRBD1 (6 bases). In germline, CDR1 is MNHEY, CDR2 SMNVEV (reference sequence). V lost 6 bases to trimming and J lost 5 bases, with 13 bases between them. The CDR3 sequence is 13 residues long. The CDR3 nucleotides read TGTGCCAGCAGCCCTGGGAGGGGGTATGGCTACACCTTC. Amino acids: CASSPGRGYGYTF.

This chain uses TRBV19 with TRBJ1-2; D is possibly TRBD1 (5 bases). The CDR3 is 13 residues long. Germline assignment: CDR1 LNHDA and CDR2 SQIVND (reference sequence). The V and J ends lost 1 base and 2 bases respectively, with 5 bases between them. The CDR3 region has the DNA TGTGCCAGTAGTATAGGGGGCAACTATGGCTACACCTTC. Amino acids: CASSIGGNYGYTF.

The rearrangement uses TRBV7-8 and TRBJ1-1; possibly TRBD1 for D (6 bases). The germline CDR1 and CDR2 sequences are SGHVS and FQNEAQ. Trimming cost V 0 bases and J 5 bases, with 10 bases left between them. The CDR3 is 14 residues long. The CDR3 nucleotides read TGTGCCAGCAGCTTAGCCGGGGGGCCTACTGAAGCTTTCTTT. It is translated as CASSLAGGPTEAFF.

V usage is TRBV7-9 and J usage is TRBJ1-6, with a tentative D call TRBD1 (6 bases). V was clipped by 3 bases and J by 4 bases, with 10 bases between them. Per the germline V gene, CDR1 is SEHNR and CDR2 is FQNEAQ (reference sequence). The CDR3 extends over 15 amino acids. CDR3 nucleotides: TGTGCCAGCAGCTTGGGGGACATTTATAATTCACCCCTCCACTTT. It yields the protein CASSLGDIYNSPLHF. The complete variable domain, with remaining parts taken from reference TRBV7-9 and TRBJ1-6, reads DTGVSQNPRHKITKRGQNVTFRCDPISEHNRLYWYRQTLGQGPEFLTYFQNEAQLEKSRLLSDRFSAERPKGSFSTLEIQRTEQGDSAMYLCASSLGDIYNSPLHFGNGTRLTVT.

This chain uses TRBV18 with TRBJ1-1; maybe TRBD1 (5 bases). The CDR3 extends over 13 amino acids. V was clipped by 4 bases and J by 0 bases, with 6 bases between them. CDR1 is KGHSH and CDR2 is LQKENI in the germline V gene. The CDR3 reads CASSQGVNTEAFF. The CDR3 nucleotides are TGTGCCAGCTCACAAGGGGTGAACACTGAAGCTTTCTTT.

The CDR3 DNA reads TGCGCCAGCAGCCAAGAGGCCGGGACTAGTGGTTTTCCGGCCAAAAACATTCAGTACTTC. Protein product: CASSQEAGTSGFPAKNIQYF. The chain employs TRBV4-3 and TRBJ2-4, with 8 bases aligning to TRBD2. The CDR3 is made up of 20 amino acids. Germline CDR1 is LGHNA and CDR2 is YSLEER. V dropped 0 bases and J dropped 1; count of bases not matched to a gene: 14.

V and J are TRBV29-1 and TRBJ2-5; TRBD2 matches 13 bases. The CDR3 extends over 16 amino acids. Germline-derived CDR1 and CDR2 are SQVTM and ANQGSEA. V lost 4 bases, J lost 0 bases, and 5 bases stayed unmatched. The CDR3 here is CSVVGTSGAYQETQYF. The DNA of the CDR3 is TGCAGCGTTGTCGGGACTAGCGGGGCGTACCAAGAGACCCAGTACTTC.

V and J are TRBV9 and TRBJ1-2; perhaps TRBD1 as D (5 bases). The V and J ends lost 3 bases and 1 base respectively, with 16 bases between them. Per germline, CDR1 SGDLS and CDR2 YYNGEE. The CDR3 sequence is 16 residues long. The CDR3: CASSAAGGGLNYGYTF. In DNA form, the CDR3 reads TGTGCCAGCAGCGCCGCCGGGGGAGGGCTTAACTATGGCTACACCTTC.

CDR3 coding DNA: TGTGCCTGGAGTAACAGGGGGATCTCTGGCTACACCTTC. This translates into CAWSNRGISGYTF. V usage is TRBV30 and J usage is TRBJ1-2; TRBD1 agrees at 8 bases. J was trimmed by 7 bases and V by 2 bases; bases with no gene match: 6. Germline CDR1 and CDR2: GTSNPN and SVGIG (reference sequence). The CDR3 is 13 residues long.

This sequence joins TRBV7-8 and TRBJ1-1, with 7 positions matching TRBD1. The V gene's germline CDR1 is SGHVS and CDR2 FQNEAQ. CDR3 length equals 17 residues. J was trimmed by 4 bases and V by 4 bases; bases with no gene match: 15. CDR3 protein: CASSYHRGSPNGTEAFF. CDR3 in DNA: TGTGCCAGCAGCTACCACAGGGGTTCACCCAATGGCACTGAAGCTTTCTTT.

The chain carries TRBV18 and TRBJ2-1, with a possible D match to TRBD2 (5 bases). This CDR3 is 13 amino acids long. V was cut by 3 bases and J by 9 bases, with 12 bases left in between. The V gene's germline CDR1 is KGHSH and CDR2 LQKENI. CDR3 residues: CASSPKNGGEQFF. CDR3 bases: TGTGCCAGCTCACCTAAAAATGGAGGTGAGCAGTTCTTC. Filled out from reference TRBV18 and TRBJ2-1, the complete variable domain reads NAGVMQNPRHLVRRRGQEARLRCSPMKGHSHVYWYRQLPEEGLKFMVYLQKENIIDESGMPKERFSAEFPKEGPSILRIQQVVRGDSAAYFCASSPKNGGEQFFGPGTRLTVL.

The chain couples TRBV5-4 to TRBJ1-1; TRBD1 matches at 10 bases. The junction had 13 bases not matched to a gene; V was cut back by 4 bases and J by 7 bases. There are 16 residues in the CDR3. Germline V gene sequence: CDR1 SGHNT, CDR2 YYREEE (reference sequence). The CDR3 reads CASSPRTGGGLGEAFF. In nucleotides, the CDR3 is TGTGCCAGCAGCCCACGGACAGGGGGGGGATTGGGTGAAGCTTTCTTT.

The rearrangement links TRBV19 to TRBJ2-1; D possibly corresponds to TRBD2 (5 bases). The CDR3 loop spans 14 amino acids. V was clipped by 1 base and J by 4 bases, with 8 bases between them. The germline gives CDR1 LNHDA, CDR2 SQIVND (reference sequence). The CDR3 sequence: CASSIGLPYNEQFF. The CDR3 DNA sequence: TGTGCCAGTAGTATAGGACTACCATACAATGAGCAGTTCTTC. The complete variable domain, with remaining parts taken from reference TRBV19 and TRBJ2-1, reads DGGITQSPKYLFRKEGQNVTLSCEQNLNHDAMYWYRQDPGQGLRLIYYSQIVNDFQKGDIAEGYSVSREKKESFPLTVTSAQKNPTAFYLCASSIGLPYNEQFFGPGTRLTVL.

The J gene is TRBJ1-5, the V gene TRBV19; D call uncertain. Between the trimmed V and J ends, which lost 7 bases and 3 bases, there was a span of 10 bases. Looked up from germline, CDR1 is LNHDA and CDR2 is SQIVND (reference sequence). The CDR3 covers 13 residues. DNA of the CDR3: TGTGCCAGTATAGCAGACCCCAATCAGCCCCAGCATTTT. The encoded protein is CASIADPNQPQHF.

The rearrangement uses TRBV4-3 and TRBJ1-1, with D unresolved. Between the trimmed V and J ends, which lost 0 bases and 3 bases, there was a span of 11 bases. The CDR3 length is 15 residues. CDR1 is LGHNA and CDR2 is YSLEER in the germline V gene. The CDR3 coding sequence is TGCGCCAGCAGCCAAGAGGAGGGTGGGCACACTGAAGCTTTCTTT. It specifies CASSQEEGGHTEAFF.

J is TRBJ2-5 and V is TRBV4-3, with D possibly matching TRBD2 (6 bases). Germline assignment: CDR1 LGHNA and CDR2 YSLEER. The CDR3 extends over 16 amino acids. Trimming left V 3 bases short and J 4 bases short, with 18 bases between. CDR3 sequence: CASSHGLAAGGETQYF. CDR3 DNA sequence: TGCGCCAGCAGCCACGGTTTGGCGGCCGGGGGAGAGACCCAGTACTTC.